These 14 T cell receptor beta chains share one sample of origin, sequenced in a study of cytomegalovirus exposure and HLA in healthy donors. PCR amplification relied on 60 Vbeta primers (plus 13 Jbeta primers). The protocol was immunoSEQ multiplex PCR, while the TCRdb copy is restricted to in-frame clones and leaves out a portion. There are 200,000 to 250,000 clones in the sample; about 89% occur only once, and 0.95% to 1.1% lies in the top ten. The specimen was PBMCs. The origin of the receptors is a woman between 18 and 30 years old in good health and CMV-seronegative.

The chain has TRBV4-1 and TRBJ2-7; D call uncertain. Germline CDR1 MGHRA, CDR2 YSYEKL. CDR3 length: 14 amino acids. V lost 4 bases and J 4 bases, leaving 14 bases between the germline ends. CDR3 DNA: TGCGCCAGCAGCCGATCGGAGAGGAATTACGAGCAGTACTTC. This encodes CASSRSERNYEQYF.

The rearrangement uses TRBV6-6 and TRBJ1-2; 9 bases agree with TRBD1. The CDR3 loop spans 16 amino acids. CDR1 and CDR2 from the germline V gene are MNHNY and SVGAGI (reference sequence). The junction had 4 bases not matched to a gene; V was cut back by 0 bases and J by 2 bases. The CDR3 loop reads CASSYSTGGLNYGYTF. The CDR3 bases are TGTGCCAGCAGTTACTCGACAGGGGGATTGAACTATGGCTACACCTTC.

The CDR3 loop is CASSPIGGTEAFF. CDR3 bases: TGTGCCAGCTCACCAATAGGGGGCACTGAAGCTTTCTTT. The chain couples TRBV18 to TRBJ1-1; D perhaps matches TRBD1 (6 bases). The CDR3 loop spans 13 amino acids. Trimming took 2 bases from V and 4 from J, leaving 8 bases between them. Germline lookup yields CDR1 KGHSH and CDR2 LQKENI.

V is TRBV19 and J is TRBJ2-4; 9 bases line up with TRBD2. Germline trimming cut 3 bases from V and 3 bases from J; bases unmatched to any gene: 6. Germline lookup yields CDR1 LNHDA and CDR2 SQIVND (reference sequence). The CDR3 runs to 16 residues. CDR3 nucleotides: TGTGCCAGTAGTATCAGCGGGGGGTTAGGCAAAAACATTCAGTACTTC. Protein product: CASSISGGLGKNIQYF.

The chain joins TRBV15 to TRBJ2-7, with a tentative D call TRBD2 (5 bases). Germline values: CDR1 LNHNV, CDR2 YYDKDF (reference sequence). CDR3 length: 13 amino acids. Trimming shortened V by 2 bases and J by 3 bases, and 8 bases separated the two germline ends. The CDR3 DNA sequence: TGTGCCACCAGCAGACAGAGGGACTACGAGCAGTACTTC. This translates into CATSRQRDYEQYF.

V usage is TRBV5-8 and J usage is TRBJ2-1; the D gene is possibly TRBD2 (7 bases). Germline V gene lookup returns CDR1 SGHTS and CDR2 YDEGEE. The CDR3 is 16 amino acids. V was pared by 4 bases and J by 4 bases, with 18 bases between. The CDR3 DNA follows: TGTGCCAGCAGCGGGAGGGGGACTCACATATACAATGAGCAGTTCTTC. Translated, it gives CASSGRGTHIYNEQFF.

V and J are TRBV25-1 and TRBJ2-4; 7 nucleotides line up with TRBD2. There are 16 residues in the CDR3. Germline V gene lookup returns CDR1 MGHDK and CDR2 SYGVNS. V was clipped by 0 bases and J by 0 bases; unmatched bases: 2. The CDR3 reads CASSEYASGAKNIQYF. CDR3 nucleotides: TGTGCCAGCAGTGAATATGCTAGCGGAGCCAAAAACATTCAGTACTTC. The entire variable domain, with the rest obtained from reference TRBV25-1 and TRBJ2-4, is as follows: EADIYQTPRYLVIGTGKKITLECSQTMGHDKMYWYQQDPGMELHLIHYSYGVNSTEKGDLSSESTVSRIRTEHFPLTLESARPSHTSQYLCASSEYASGAKNIQYFGAGTRLSVL.

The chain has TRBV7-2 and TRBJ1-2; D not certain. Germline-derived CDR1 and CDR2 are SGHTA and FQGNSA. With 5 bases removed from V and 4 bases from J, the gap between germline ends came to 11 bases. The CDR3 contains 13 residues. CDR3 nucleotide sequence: TGTGCCAGCAGCCTCGGGTCGCCCTATGGCTACACCTTC. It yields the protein CASSLGSPYGYTF.

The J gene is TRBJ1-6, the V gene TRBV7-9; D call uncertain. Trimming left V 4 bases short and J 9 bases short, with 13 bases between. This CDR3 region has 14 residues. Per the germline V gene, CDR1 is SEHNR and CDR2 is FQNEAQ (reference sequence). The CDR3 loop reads CASSSGVSASPLHF. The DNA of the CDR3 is TGTGCCAGCAGCTCAGGTGTTTCGGCTTCACCCCTCCACTTT.

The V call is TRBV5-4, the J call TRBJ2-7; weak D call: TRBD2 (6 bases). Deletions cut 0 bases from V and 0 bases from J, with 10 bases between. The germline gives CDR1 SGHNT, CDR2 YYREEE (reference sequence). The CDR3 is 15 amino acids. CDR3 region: CASSLALASSYEQYF. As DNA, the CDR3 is TGTGCCAGCAGCTTGGCCCTAGCGAGCTCCTACGAGCAGTACTTC. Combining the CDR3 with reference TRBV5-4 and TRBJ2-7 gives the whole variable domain ETGVTQSPTHLIKTRGQQVTLRCSSQSGHNTVSWYQQALGQGPQFIFQYYREEENGRGNFPPRFSGLQFPNYSSELNVNALELDDSALYLCASSLALASSYEQYFGPGTRLTVT.

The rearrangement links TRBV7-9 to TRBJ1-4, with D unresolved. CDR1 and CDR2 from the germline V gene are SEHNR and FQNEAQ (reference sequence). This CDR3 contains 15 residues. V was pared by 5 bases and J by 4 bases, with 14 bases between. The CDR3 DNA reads TGTGCCAGCAGCCGCGGACGGGGTAATAATGAAAAACTGTTTTTT. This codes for CASSRGRGNNEKLFF.

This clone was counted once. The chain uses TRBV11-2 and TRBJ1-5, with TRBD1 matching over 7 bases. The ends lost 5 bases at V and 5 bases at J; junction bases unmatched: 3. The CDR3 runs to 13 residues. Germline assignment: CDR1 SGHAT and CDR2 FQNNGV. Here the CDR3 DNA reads TGTGCCAGCAGCCTTCAGGGGGATCAGCCCCAGCATTTT. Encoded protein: CASSLQGDQPQHF.

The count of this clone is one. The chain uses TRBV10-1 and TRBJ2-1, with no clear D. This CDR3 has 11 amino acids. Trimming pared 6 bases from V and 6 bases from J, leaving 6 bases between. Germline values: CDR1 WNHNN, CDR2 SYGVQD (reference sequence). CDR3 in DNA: TGCGCCAGCAGCGGTATCAATGAGCAGTTCTTC. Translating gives CASSGINEQFF.

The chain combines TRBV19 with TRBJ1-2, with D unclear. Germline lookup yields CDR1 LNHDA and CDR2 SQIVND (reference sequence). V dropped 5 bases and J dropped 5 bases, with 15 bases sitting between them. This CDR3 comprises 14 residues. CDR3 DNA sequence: TGTGCCAGTAGTCCGGGATTGCGAATTTATGGCTACACCTTC. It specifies CASSPGLRIYGYTF.